This TCR beta chain came from a study of technical replicates of blood from several donors. Measured with immunoSEQ multiplex PCR; TCRdb has only the in-frame clones, and not every one. The sample consists of approximately 68,000 clones, under 98% of them appearing once. The CDR3 contains 11 residues. V was clipped by 8 bases and J by 6 bases, with 10 bases between them. CDR1 is MGHDK, CDR2 SYGVNS, per germline. The genes are TRBV25-1 and TRBJ1-1; D uncertain. The sequencing sample was made of T cells isolated from PBMCs. The clonotype originates from a human donor in good health. CDR3 coding DNA: TGTGCCAGCGGGCCTTATGCTGAAGCTTTCTTT. This codes for CASGPYAEAFF. Combining the CDR3 with reference TRBV25-1 and TRBJ1-1 gives the whole variable domain EADIYQTPRYLVIGTGKKITLECSQTMGHDKMYWYQQDPGMELHLIHYSYGVNSTEKGDLSSESTVSRIRTEHFPLTLESARPSHTSQYLCASGPYAEAFFGQGTRLTVV.